This TCR beta chain was recorded in a study of CD8+CD57+ T cells in acquired aplastic anemia. The wider study: The sorted CD4+ and CD8+ cells yielded an average around 3 ug of DNA. Whole-study findings and limits: Patients were compared with controls for CD8+ Simpson's diversity, and no significant difference emerged. Shared by patients and controls, almost 30 CD8+ CDR3s were abundant in patients.

V gave up 2 bases and J gave up 1 base, with 5 bases separating them. Germline CDR1 and CDR2: SQVTM and ANQGSEA. The CDR3 runs to 12 residues. Genomic DNA constituted the template upon which TCR beta VDJ and CDR3 profiling was performed. Using its own MiXCR run on the reads, TCRdb lists one record per CDR3 protein. This table holds around 51,000 distinct CDR3 sequences, approximately 72% found once. To note about this clonotype: Its antigen is not known.

The V call is TRBV29-1, the J call TRBJ1-1, with TRBD1 as a possible D gene (5 bases). The source material was sorted CD4+, CD8+, or CD8+CD57+ T cells (not recorded which) from PBMCs. The clonotype comes from a human donor in good health, serving as a control. CDR3 in amino acids: CSVETGNTEAFF. CDR3 nucleotide sequence: TGCAGCGTTGAAACAGGGAACACTGAAGCTTTCTTT.